The 29 T cell receptor beta chains reported below all come from one sample, sequenced in a study of blood T cell repertoires in COVID-19. Clones were read by immunoSEQ multiplex PCR, and TCRdb kept only the in-frame ones, dropping some. Of tens of thousands of clones listed, approximately 89% were seen once; the top ten hold about 16%. The sequencing input was peripheral blood. These receptors were taken from a man aged 55 to 70 with active or convalescent COVID-19.

J is TRBJ2-1 and V is TRBV19; D gene ambiguous. The V end lost 11 bases, the J end lost 8 bases, and 19 bases lay between the germline ends. The CDR3 extends over 13 amino acids. Germline V lookup: CDR1 LNHDA, CDR2 SQIVND (reference sequence). CDR3 sequence reads: CAPKQRGIYEQFF. DNA for the CDR3: TGTGCCCCAAAGCAGCGAGGTATCTATGAGCAGTTCTTC.

The chain uses TRBV5-4 and TRBJ1-3; TRBD1 matches at 10 bases. This CDR3 is built from 17 residues. V dropped 4 bases and J dropped 0; count of bases not matched to a gene: 7. Germline-derived CDR1 and CDR2 are SGHNT and YYREEE (reference sequence). CDR3 in amino acids: CASSPGQGVYSGNTIYF. The CDR3 DNA sequence: TGTGCCAGCAGCCCCGGACAGGGGGTTTACTCTGGAAACACCATATATTTT.

The gene calls are TRBV13 and TRBJ1-1; 8 nucleotides line up with TRBD1. CDR3 size: 12 residues. V lost 4 bases, J lost 10 bases, and 5 bases stayed unmatched. Per germline, CDR1 PRHDT and CDR2 FYEKMQ (reference sequence). CDR3 region: CASSSTGEGAFF. Here the CDR3 DNA reads TGTGCCAGCAGCTCGACAGGGGAGGGAGCTTTCTTT.

Only a few counts were recorded for this clone. This chain joins TRBV10-2 and TRBJ1-5, with 10 positions matching TRBD1. Trimming cost V 3 bases and J 5 bases; bases outside gene matches: 4. The CDR3 loop spans 15 amino acids. CDR1 is WSHSY and CDR2 is SAAADI in the germline V gene. The CDR3 DNA is TGCGCCAGCAGTGAACGAGGACAGGGGGATCAGCCCCAGCATTTT. It specifies CASSERGQGDQPQHF.

The CDR3 spells CASSVSPGEDNSPLHF. CDR3 coding DNA: TGTGCCAGCAGCGTATCCCCCGGGGAAGATAATTCACCCCTCCACTTT. The rearrangement uses TRBV9 and TRBJ1-6; D gene uncertain. Germline V lookup: CDR1 SGDLS, CDR2 YYNGEE. V was trimmed by 1 base and J by 5 bases, leaving 13 bases between them. The CDR3 extends over 16 amino acids.

The rearrangement uses TRBV28 and TRBJ2-7, with 7 nucleotides matching TRBD1. The germline V gene has CDR1 MDHEN and CDR2 SYDVKM. The CDR3 runs 13 residues. J was trimmed by 2 bases and V by 10 bases; bases with no gene match: 8. CDR3 sequence reads: CATIRQGAYEQYF. The CDR3 bases are TGTGCCACCATCAGACAGGGCGCCTACGAGCAGTACTTC.

The chain is built from TRBV5-1 and TRBJ2-3, with D perhaps TRBD2 (5 bases). The V and J ends lost 0 bases and 3 bases respectively, with 8 bases between them. The CDR3 loop spans 14 amino acids. Per the germline V gene, CDR1 is SGHRS and CDR2 is YFSETQ. CDR3 sequence reads: CASSLGGLTDTQYF. As DNA, the CDR3 is TGCGCCAGCAGCTTGGGAGGGTTAACAGATACGCAGTATTTT.

In this sample, this clone turned up a few times. The V gene is TRBV2, the J gene TRBJ1-5; unclear D gene. V gave up 2 bases and J gave up 7 bases, with 6 bases separating them. The germline gives CDR1 SNHLY, CDR2 FYNNEI. The CDR3 loop spans 12 amino acids. This CDR3 is CASSEPVQPQHF. DNA of the CDR3: TGTGCCAGCAGTGAACCCGTACAGCCCCAGCATTTT.

The chain joins TRBV28 to TRBJ2-7; a possible D gene is TRBD2 (6 bases). The CDR3 length is 14 residues. The germline gives CDR1 MDHEN, CDR2 SYDVKM. V lost 5 bases and J 2 bases, leaving 13 bases between the germline ends. Here the CDR3 reads CASSPVAEAYEQYF. The CDR3 DNA is TGTGCCAGCAGTCCTGTAGCGGAGGCCTACGAGCAGTACTTC.

This rearrangement joins TRBV6-4 to TRBJ2-7; 9 bases are a match to TRBD1. Germline CDR1 reads MRHNA; CDR2 reads SNTAGT. The CDR3 contains 15 residues. Germline trimming cut 0 bases from V and 5 bases from J; bases unmatched to any gene: 5. This chain's CDR3 is CASSDSRDRAHEQYF. The CDR3 coding sequence is TGTGCCAGCAGTGACTCCCGGGACAGGGCCCACGAGCAGTACTTC.

CDR3 sequence (DNA): TGTGCCAGCAGCTTGGATTGGAACAGGGGGTGGGACTATGGCTACACCTTC. This translates into CASSLDWNRGWDYGYTF. The chain is built from TRBV5-4 and TRBJ1-2; 8 bases align to TRBD1. The CDR3 length is 17 residues. Per germline, CDR1 SGHNT and CDR2 YYREEE (reference sequence). V lost 0 bases to trimming and J lost 3 bases; unmatched junction nucleotides: 10.

This chain joins TRBV5-1 and TRBJ2-7; tentatively, D is TRBD1 (7 bases). From germline, CDR1 is SGHRS and CDR2 YFSETQ. There are 15 residues in the CDR3. Deletions cut 4 bases from V and 6 bases from J, with 20 bases between. CDR3 DNA sequence: TGCGCCAGCAGCGCCTTACAGGGGAGGTCCGGCGAGCAGTACTTC. It specifies CASSALQGRSGEQYF.

The V gene is TRBV29-1, the J gene TRBJ2-2; 10 positions match TRBD2. Germline V gene sequence: CDR1 SQVTM, CDR2 ANQGSEA. Trimming removed 3 bases from V and 2 bases from J; junction bases left unmatched: 3. The CDR3 length is 15 residues. The CDR3 loop is CSVERTSGNTGELFF. CDR3 DNA sequence: TGCAGCGTTGAGCGGACTAGCGGTAACACCGGGGAGCTGTTTTTT.

V and J are TRBV9 and TRBJ2-1; 7 nucleotides line up with TRBD1. Germline-derived CDR1 and CDR2 are SGDLS and YYNGEE. Trimming took 0 bases from V and 5 from J; bases not matched to a gene: 2. The CDR3 is made up of 14 amino acids. The chain's CDR3 is CASSVEGANNEQFF. The CDR3 DNA follows: TGTGCCAGCAGCGTAGAGGGGGCCAACAATGAGCAGTTCTTC.

This chain joins TRBV10-2 and TRBJ1-1; possibly TRBD1 for D (5 bases). Trimming removed 8 bases from V and 1 base from J, with 20 bases in between. The CDR3 spans 16 residues. CDR1 WSHSY and CDR2 SAAADI come from the germline V gene. CDR3 amino acids: CASGSSPGQRNTEAFF. The CDR3 nucleotides read TGCGCCAGCGGCTCCTCCCCTGGACAAAGGAACACTGAAGCTTTCTTT.

This rearrangement joins TRBV29-1 to TRBJ2-5; 13 bases map to TRBD2. Germline V lookup: CDR1 SQVTM, CDR2 ANQGSEA. V gave up 0 bases and J gave up 3 bases; unmatched junction bases: 7. CDR3 length: 17 amino acids. Here the CDR3 reads CSVEDSGLAGPKETQYF. CDR3 DNA: TGCAGCGTTGAAGATTCGGGACTAGCGGGGCCCAAAGAGACCCAGTACTTC.

The sample holds a few counts of this clone. The chain joins TRBV2 to TRBJ2-3; TRBD2 agrees at 8 bases. With V trimmed by 6 bases and J by 5 bases, 10 bases remained unmatched. The germline gives CDR1 SNHLY, CDR2 FYNNEI. The CDR3 consists of 15 residues. CDR3 DNA: TGTGCCAGCAGGCCTTTGGCGGGGGGTGGAGATACGCAGTATTTT. Its translation: CASRPLAGGGDTQYF.

This chain connects TRBV28 to TRBJ2-5, with 11 bases matching TRBD2. Germline V gene data show CDR1 as MDHEN and CDR2 as SYDVKM. The junction had 10 bases not matched to a gene; V was cut back by 1 base and J by 3 bases. The CDR3 is made up of 18 amino acids. The CDR3 coding sequence is TGTGCCAGCAGTTTATTGGGGTTCCCGACTAGCGGGGAAGAGACCCAGTACTTC. Its translation is CASSLLGFPTSGEETQYF. Full variable domain (outside the CDR3, taken from reference TRBV28 and TRBJ2-5): DVKVTQSSRYLVKRTGEKVFLECVQDMDHENMFWYRQDPGLGLRLIYFSYDVKMKEKGDIPEGYSVSREKKERFSLILESASTNQTSMYLCASSLLGFPTSGEETQYFGPGTRLLVL.

The chain employs TRBV29-1 and TRBJ2-7; 11 positions match TRBD1. The germline V gene encodes CDR1 SQVTM and CDR2 ANQGSEA. CDR3 length: 16 amino acids. Germline trimming cut 6 bases from V and 4 bases from J; bases unmatched to any gene: 14. The CDR3 DNA is TGCAGCGTGGAGGGACAGGGGGAGTTTTCGTATTACGAGCAGTACTTC. It translates to CSVEGQGEFSYYEQYF.

The chain is built from TRBV7-2 and TRBJ2-1, with 13 bases fitting TRBD2. Germline loops: CDR1 SGHTA, CDR2 FQGNSA. The CDR3 has 16 residues. The ends lost 5 bases at V and 9 bases at J; junction bases unmatched: 10. This chain's CDR3 is CASSVPGLAGVGEQFF. In nucleotides, the CDR3 is TGTGCCAGCAGCGTTCCAGGACTAGCGGGGGTGGGTGAGCAGTTCTTC. Variable domain in full (rest from reference TRBV7-2 and TRBJ2-1): GAGVSQSPSNKVTEKGKDVELRCDPISGHTALYWYRQSLGQGLEFLIYFQGNSAPDKSGLPSDRFSAERTGGSVSTLTIQRTQQEDSAVYLCASSVPGLAGVGEQFFGPGTRLTVL.

This chain connects TRBV28 to TRBJ1-3; D unresolved. The V end was cut by 4 bases, the J end by 7 bases, with 5 bases between. Germline V gene lookup returns CDR1 MDHEN and CDR2 SYDVKM. The CDR3 totals 11 residues. The CDR3 reads CASSSVNTIYF. CDR3 DNA sequence: TGTGCCAGCAGTTCGGTCAACACCATATATTTT.

The chain is built from TRBV2 and TRBJ1-2; 7 bases align to TRBD1. Germline V gives CDR1 SNHLY, CDR2 FYNNEI. The CDR3 length is 13 residues. V lost 3 bases to trimming and J lost 2 bases; unmatched junction nucleotides: 0. The CDR3 here is CASSEDRNYGYTF. The CDR3 DNA reads TGTGCCAGCAGTGAGGACAGGAACTATGGCTACACCTTC.

This rearrangement joins TRBV5-4 to TRBJ2-6; D remains unclear. Trimming took off 2 bases at V and 3 bases at J, with 6 bases between the two ends. The CDR3 contains 14 residues. The germline CDR1 and CDR2 sequences are SGHNT and YYREEE (reference sequence). CDR3 in DNA: TGTGCCAGCAGCTTTAGAAGTGGGGCCAACGTCCTGACTTTC. It specifies CASSFRSGANVLTF.

This clone has more than one count but fewer than ten. V and J are TRBV6-6 and TRBJ2-7, with D perhaps TRBD1 (5 bases). The V end was cut by 0 bases, the J end by 7 bases, with 10 bases between. Germline CDR1 reads MNHNY; CDR2 reads SVGAGI (reference sequence). The CDR3 loop spans 13 amino acids. The CDR3 sequence is CASSYSLRVEQYF. The CDR3 bases are TGTGCCAGCAGTTACTCTCTCAGGGTGGAGCAGTACTTC.

The chain employs TRBV19 and TRBJ1-1; 8 positions match TRBD1. With V trimmed by 6 bases and J by 2 bases, 8 bases remained unmatched. This CDR3 region has 15 residues. Germline CDR1 and CDR2: LNHDA and SQIVND (reference sequence). CDR3 sequence reads: CASRPTGTGNTEAFF. As DNA, the CDR3 is TGTGCCAGTAGACCGACAGGGACAGGAAACACTGAAGCTTTCTTT. The full variable domain, with the rest looked up from reference TRBV19 and TRBJ1-1, is DGGITQSPKYLFRKEGQNVTLSCEQNLNHDAMYWYRQDPGQGLRLIYYSQIVNDFQKGDIAEGYSVSREKKESFPLTVTSAQKNPTAFYLCASRPTGTGNTEAFFGQGTRLTVV.

This chain joins TRBV10-3 and TRBJ1-1; no clear D gene. Germline CDR1 and CDR2: ENHRY and SYGVKD. V was trimmed by 7 bases and J by 0 bases, leaving 6 bases between them. The CDR3 contains 12 residues. CDR3 loop: CAINDLNTEAFF. The CDR3 DNA reads as TGTGCCATCAACGACTTGAACACTGAAGCTTTCTTT.

The V gene is TRBV15, the J gene TRBJ2-1; 12 bases align to TRBD2. Trimming cost V 3 bases and J 7 bases; bases outside gene matches: 4. Germline CDR1 is LNHNV and CDR2 is YYDKDF (reference sequence). CDR3 length equals 15 residues. This CDR3 is CATSRRTSGENEQFF. DNA for the CDR3: TGTGCCACCAGCAGGAGGACTAGCGGGGAGAATGAGCAGTTCTTC. The whole variable domain, remainder taken from reference TRBV15 and TRBJ2-1, is DAMVIQNPRYQVTQFGKPVTLSCSQTLNHNVMYWYQQKSSQAPKLLFHYYDKDFNNEADTPDNFQSRRPNTSFCFLDIRSPGLGDTAMYLCATSRRTSGENEQFFGPGTRLTVL.

This clone was counted between two and nine times. V is TRBV24-1 and J is TRBJ2-3; 8 bases are a match to TRBD1. Trimming at V came to 6 bases and at J to 4 bases, leaving 11 bases not matched to a gene. Germline V lookup: CDR1 KGHDR, CDR2 SFDVKD. CDR3 length: 16 amino acids. CDR3 sequence: CATSKAETGDADTQYF. CDR3 nucleotides: TGTGCCACCAGTAAAGCCGAGACAGGGGACGCAGATACGCAGTATTTT.

The chain recombines TRBV11-2 with TRBJ1-2; 7 nucleotides align to TRBD1. Germline assignment: CDR1 SGHAT and CDR2 FQNNGV. V lost 0 bases and J lost 3; bases outside the gene matches: 1. The CDR3 totals 14 residues. CDR3 nucleotides: TGTGCCAGCAGCTTAGACAGGGGGTACTATGGCTACACCTTC. Protein sequence: CASSLDRGYYGYTF. Full variable domain (rest looked up from reference TRBV11-2 and TRBJ1-2): EAGVAQSPRYKIIEKRQSVAFWCNPISGHATLYWYQQILGQGPKLLIQFQNNGVVDDSQLPKDRFSAERLKGVDSTLKIQPAKLEDSAVYLCASSLDRGYYGYTFGSGTRLTVV.